Below are 11 T cell receptor beta chains sequenced from a single sample in a study of T-cell memory formation after mild COVID-19. TCRdb ran MiXCR on the 5' RACE reads and lists one entry per CDR3 protein. The sample has 550,000 to 600,000 distinct CDR3 sequences, about 18% seen once. Sequences were obtained from PBMCs or a T cell subset sorted from them (not recorded which). The source is an adult woman who had mild COVID-19 (a few samples of this study predate the infection). Cell type and time point are not known.

In this sample, this clonotype turned up a few times. The chain recombines TRBV4-3 with TRBJ1-1; no reliable D call. This CDR3 region has 16 residues. V was pared by 2 bases and J by 0 bases, with 13 bases between. Germline loops: CDR1 LGHNA, CDR2 YSLEER. CDR3 DNA sequence: TGCGCCAGCAGCCAATCCTGGCGGGAATTGAACACTGAAGCTTTCTTT. Translation gives CASSQSWRELNTEAFF.

The V gene is TRBV19, the J gene TRBJ2-3; 9 bases are a match to TRBD2. V shed 5 bases and J 2 bases; nucleotides not matched to a gene: 5. Germline V gene lookup returns CDR1 LNHDA and CDR2 SQIVND (reference sequence). CDR3 length equals 15 residues. The CDR3 loop is CASSLGLAPTDTQYF. CDR3 sequence (DNA): TGTGCCAGTAGTTTAGGACTAGCGCCCACAGATACGCAGTATTTT.

V gene TRBV9 combines with J gene TRBJ1-2; D ambiguous. This CDR3 is built from 15 residues. In germline, CDR1 is SGDLS, CDR2 YYNGEE. V lost 0 bases and J 0 bases, leaving 9 bases between the germline ends. CDR3 loop: CASSVDGIANYGYTF. The CDR3, as DNA: TGTGCCAGCAGCGTAGACGGGATAGCTAACTATGGCTACACCTTC.

A few counts support this clonotype. The chain couples TRBV29-1 to TRBJ2-7; 10 nucleotides agree with TRBD1. Germline V gene lookup returns CDR1 SQVTM and CDR2 ANQGSEA. V lost 6 bases to trimming and J lost 0 bases; unmatched junction nucleotides: 2. The CDR3 sequence is 13 residues long. The CDR3 here is CSVGQGDSYEQYF. The CDR3 DNA reads as TGCAGCGTCGGACAGGGGGACTCCTACGAGCAGTACTTC.

This clonotype appeared a few times. The rearrangement uses TRBV27 and TRBJ2-7, with 7 bases aligning to TRBD2. The V segment lost 6 bases and the J segment 4 bases; nucleotides outside the gene matches: 6. The CDR3 is made up of 13 amino acids. CDR1 is MNHEY, CDR2 SMNVEV, per germline (reference sequence). CDR3 protein: CASSYGREYEQYF. CDR3 nucleotides: TGTGCCAGCAGCTACGGGCGGGAGTACGAGCAGTACTTC.

This clonotype has just a few counts. The chain links TRBV4-3 to TRBJ1-5, with D uncertain. Germline CDR1 and CDR2: LGHNA and YSLEER. The V end lost 0 bases, the J end lost 0 bases, and 9 bases lay between the germline ends. This CDR3 contains 16 residues. The CDR3 DNA follows: TGCGCCAGCAGCCAAGATCGATCCGGTAGCAATCAGCCCCAGCATTTT. It encodes CASSQDRSGSNQPQHF.

The CDR3 bases are TGTGCCGTTGGGGGTGTAGAGGCGCGGGAAGATACGCAGTATTTT. This sequence encodes CAVGGVEAREDTQYF. This sequence joins TRBV10-3 and TRBJ2-3; D possibly corresponds to TRBD2 (6 bases). CDR1 and CDR2 (germline): ENHRY, SYGVKD. This CDR3 contains 15 residues. Trimming removed 11 bases from V and 5 bases from J, with 23 bases in between.

This clonotype was counted between two and nine times. The V and J genes are TRBV30 and TRBJ2-3, with 7 bases matching TRBD2. The germline gives CDR1 GTSNPN, CDR2 SVGIG (reference sequence). This CDR3 comprises 12 residues. With 7 bases clipped from V and 9 bases from J, the junction kept 10 bases outside the gene matches. CDR3 nucleotide sequence: TGTGCCTTTGGAACAGGACTAGTAACGCAGTATTTT. This translates into CAFGTGLVTQYF.

This clonotype was detected ten times or more. The CDR3 coding sequence is TGTGCCTGGAGCCAAGGGGGGGAGGCAGATACGCAGTATTTT. As protein: CAWSQGGEADTQYF. The rearrangement uses TRBV30 and TRBJ2-3; maybe TRBD2 (7 bases). Trimming removed 3 bases from V and 4 bases from J, with 14 bases in between. Germline V CDR1 and CDR2: GTSNPN, SVGIG (reference sequence). The CDR3 sequence is 14 residues long.

The chain is built from TRBV12-3 or TRBV12-4 and TRBJ2-1; D may be TRBD2 (6 bases). CDR3 length equals 16 residues. V was clipped by 1 base and J by 2 bases, with 12 bases between them. In DNA form, the CDR3 reads TGTGCCAGCAGTTTAGGGGACGGGAGCGCCTACAATGAGCAGTTCTTC. Its translation: CASSLGDGSAYNEQFF.

This clonotype occurred a few times. J is TRBJ2-5 and V is TRBV29-1, with 9 bases aligning to TRBD2. CDR3 size: 16 residues. Trimming removed 6 bases from V and 3 bases from J; junction bases left unmatched: 14. Germline V gives CDR1 SQVTM, CDR2 ANQGSEA. CDR3 DNA: TGCAGCGTCGCCCAACTAATAGCGGGAGAAGAAGAGACCCAGTACTTC. Translated, it gives CSVAQLIAGEEETQYF.